The subject of this entry is one T cell receptor beta chain. Antigen specificity is unknown. Amplification used 60 Vbeta primers and 13 Jbeta primers. Repertoires were generated with immunoSEQ multiplex PCR, while TCRdb's copy carries only in-frame clones and drops some. This sample has roughly 130,000 clones; under 70% occur once, and the top ten carry roughly 6%. The entry originates in a study of cytomegalovirus exposure and HLA in healthy donors. V was pared by 7 bases and J by 1 base, with 4 bases of the junction left unmatched. The length of the CDR3 is 12 residues. The germline V gene has CDR1 SQVTM and CDR2 ANQGSEA. Broader study findings: Reports indicated that the classifier achieved high specificity and sensitivity in diagnosing cytomegalovirus status. Sequencing likely caused a cluster of highly shared sequence variants. CMV antigen specificity of a few CMV-associated chains was confirmed in vitro.

This clonotype was obtained from a woman between 55 and 75 years old in good health and CMV-seronegative. The sample taken for sequencing was PBMCs. The J gene is TRBJ2-7, the V gene TRBV29-1; 7 positions match TRBD2. CDR3 nucleotide sequence: TGCAGCGCGGGGGGACGATCCTACGAGCAGTACTTC. Translation gives CSAGGRSYEQYF.